The rows below give T cell receptor beta chains drawn from one sample of a study of T-cell memory formation after mild COVID-19. TCRdb used MiXCR to reprocess the 5' RACE reads, holding one entry per CDR3 protein. The repertoire has roughly 510,000 distinct CDR3 sequences, 17% of them found once; the top ten carry just over 8%. The sequenced sample consisted of PBMCs or a T cell subset sorted from them (not recorded which). The receptors were gathered from an adult woman who had mild COVID-19 (a few samples of this study predate the infection). Cell type and time point are not known. Both conserved end residues are part of each CDR3. The D gene is left open where the match is weak. Rows may omit the clone size; those that give it use once, few, many or a size class.

V: TRBV27; length: 14; J: TRBJ1-2; D: .; size: .; DNA: TGTGCCAGCAGTTTCGGACAGACCGACTATGGCTACACCTTC; CDR3: CASSFGQTDYGYTF
V: TRBV29-1; length: 13; J: TRBJ1-2; D: TRBD1; size: .; DNA: TGCAGCGTTGAAGGGGGACAGTCCTATGGCTACACCTTC; CDR3: CSVEGGQSYGYTF
V: TRBV20-1; length: 12; J: TRBJ1-2; D: .; size: few; DNA: TGCAGTGCTAGTAATTCGCTGTATGGCTACACCTTC; CDR3: CSASNSLYGYTF
V: TRBV12-3/TRBV12-4; length: 14; J: TRBJ2-7; D: .; size: few; DNA: TGTGCCAGCAGTTTCGGAGACGTAAACTACGAGCAGTACTTC; CDR3: CASSFGDVNYEQYF
V: TRBV3-1; length: 14; J: TRBJ2-7; D: .; size: many; DNA: TGTGCCAGCAGCCAAGGGACCGTGAGGGACGAGCAGTACTTC; CDR3: CASSQGTVRDEQYF
V: TRBV7-2; length: 14; J: TRBJ2-7; D: TRBD1; size: many; DNA: TGTGCCAGCAATAGGGACAGGGGTTTGGCCGAGCAGTACTTC; CDR3: CASNRDRGLAEQYF
V: TRBV19; length: 15; J: TRBJ2-7; D: .; size: few; DNA: TGTGCCAGTAGTATACGTCCCGGGGGCGGCTACGAGCAGTACTTC; CDR3: CASSIRPGGGYEQYF
V: TRBV4-1; length: 15; J: TRBJ1-1; D: .; size: many; DNA: TGCGCCAGCAGCCGGGATCCAGGAGACGACACTGAAGCTTTCTTT; CDR3: CASSRDPGDDTEAFF
V: TRBV3-1; length: 17; J: TRBJ2-1; D: TRBD2; size: .; DNA: TGTGCCAGCAAGGAGGGACTAGCGGGGGCGGCCGCGGATGAGCAGTTCTTC; CDR3: CASKEGLAGAAADEQFF
V: TRBV20-1; length: 15; J: TRBJ2-7; D: .; size: .; DNA: TGCAGTGCTAGAGATATAGGGGAAATAGACTACGAGCAGTACTTC; CDR3: CSARDIGEIDYEQYF
V: TRBV6-5; length: 13; J: TRBJ1-2; D: .; size: many; DNA: TGTGCCAGCAGTTACGATCGGGGCAGCCTCCCCTCCTTC; CDR3: CASSYDRGSLPSF
V: TRBV12-3/TRBV12-4; length: 13; J: TRBJ1-1; D: .; size: many; DNA: TGTGCCACCAGCCCAACCCCGAACACTGAAGCTTTCTTT; CDR3: CATSPTPNTEAFF
V: TRBV27; length: 16; J: TRBJ2-3; D: TRBD2; size: few; DNA: TGTGCCAGCAGTTTCAGTATGAGCGGGAGGGAGGATACGCAGTATTTT; CDR3: CASSFSMSGREDTQYF
V: TRBV7-2; length: 16; J: TRBJ2-3; D: TRBD1; size: many; DNA: TGTGCCAGCAGCTCACACAGGGGGCCGGTTTCAGATACGCAGTATTTT; CDR3: CASSSHRGPVSDTQYF
V: TRBV4-1; length: 16; J: TRBJ2-2; D: TRBD2; size: few; DNA: TGCGCCAGCAGCCATGCGGGGACTAGCGGGGACGGGGAGCTGTTTTTT; CDR3: CASSHAGTSGDGELFF
V: TRBV20-1; length: 14; J: TRBJ1-3; D: .; size: few; DNA: TGCAGTGCTAGAGGCCCGGGTGGCGGAAACACCATATATTTT; CDR3: CSARGPGGGNTIYF